This record looks at one TCR beta chain sequence and its context. This record comes from a study of metastatic and nonmetastatic thyroid tumors. Trimming took 3 bases from V and 0 from J, leaving 5 bases between them. Germline CDR1 and CDR2: SGHAT and FQNNGV. The CDR3 totals 13 residues. With MiXCR, TCRdb called clones anew from the PCR reads. The profile shows 32,000 or so clones, 17% of them singletons. Each patient came to thyroid surgery without any prior treatment (of any kind). Sequenced input: blood. The chain recombines TRBV11-2 with TRBJ2-5; no clear D gene. This sequence originates from a male donor with papillary thyroid cancer or a benign thyroid nodule (not recorded which). Some clones in this sample may be carry-over from other donors' samples. The CDR3 DNA is TGTGCCAGCAGCTTGATGTACCAAGAGACCCAGTACTTC. Its protein is CASSLMYQETQYF. The full variable domain, its missing parts supplied by reference TRBV11-2 and TRBJ2-5, is EAGVAQSPRYKIIEKRQSVAFWCNPISGHATLYWYQQILGQGPKLLIQFQNNGVVDDSQLPKDRFSAERLKGVDSTLKIQPAKLEDSAVYLCASSLMYQETQYFGPGTRLLVL.